This entry features one T cell receptor (beta chain) sequence. What it recognizes is unknown. At one boundary the junction diverges from the germline segment, which might be a read error. The data stem from a study of tumor-infiltrating lymphocytes in primary liver carcinoma. Notes on the study in general: Blood trailed tumors significantly in top-250-clone fraction (p = 0.039). Just around 7-24% of top clones spanned all five tumor regions.

The CDR3 spans 13 residues. CDR1 and CDR2 from the germline V gene are MGHRA and YSYEKL. Without any cell sorting, about 20-31 mg of bulk tissue yielded co-extracted RNA and DNA. Every tumor contributed samples taken at five separate regions. Starting material of 500 to 600 ng total RNA yielded TCR beta cDNA via a constant-region primer. ARM-PCR was slightly modified, and three nested multiplex PCR rounds with it gave rise to the TCR beta libraries. Two initial PCR rounds of around 9 cycles each paired TRBV1-TRBV30 forward primers with a C-beta reverse primer. TCRdb reanalysed the multiplex PCR reads using MiXCR and keeps one entry per CDR3 protein. There are approximately 40,000 distinct CDR3 sequences in the sample; about three quarters occur only once, and about 19% lies in the top ten.

This sequence originates from a man aged 40-49 years with primary liver carcinoma and hepatitis B virus infection. The sample comprised liver tumor tissue from sampling region 2. Subset indicated: tumor region T2, inferior pole. The chain joins TRBV4-1 to TRBJ2-5; possibly TRBD1 for D (5 bases). DNA for the CDR3: TGCGCCAGCAACCCAGGGTACCATGAGACCCAGTACTTC. This encodes CASNPGYHETQYF.